This T cell receptor (beta chain) was sequenced for a study of response to subunit inactivated influenza vaccine. Points on this clonotype: Antigen unknown.

TCRdb reprocessed the RT-PCR reads with MiXCR, giving one entry per CDR3 protein. The table records 300,000 to 350,000 distinct CDR3 sequences, around 22% of them present only once. Study-wide results and limits: Authors suggested each seasonal flu vaccination may recruit only limited numbers of new T cells.

The sample consisted of PBMCs from blood, taken less than 22 months after vaccination. This TCR was recovered from a man aged 45-69 years who received an inactivated influenza vaccine.

The CDR3: CASSLDGKGWQPQHF. The CDR3 nucleotides read TGTGCCAGCAGCTTAGACGGTAAGGGCTGGCAGCCCCAGCATTTT. The chain has TRBV7-2 and TRBJ1-5; D gene uncertain. This CDR3 has 15 amino acids. With 1 base removed from V and 7 bases from J, the gap between germline ends came to 14 bases. Per germline, CDR1 SGHTA and CDR2 FQGNSA.